This T cell receptor beta chain was documented in a study of Ad26.COV2.S vaccination and SARS-CoV-2 variants (dated by TCRdb to the early 2020s). Context from the whole study: Donors in the vaccine arm were drawn from COV1001, a multicentre, randomized, double-blind, placebo-controlled phase I-IIa trial testing Ad26.COV2.S in healthy adults. A total of some 30 samples were included in the TCR-sequenced set, comprising roughly 19 Ad26.COV2.S vaccine recipients, 5 placebo recipients and 8 SARS-CoV-2 convalescent individuals. The specificity and breadth of SARS-CoV-2-reactive T cell receptors after Ad26.COV2.S vaccination were assessed by TCRbeta repertoire sequencing. Trial participants were randomized into five groups of five, in which low-dose or high-dose Ad26.COV2.S was given once or twice, or placebo was given on both occasions. Dosing of Ad26.COV2.S was intramuscular, at either 5x10^10 or 1x10^11 viral particles, delivered as one shot or as two shots spaced 56 days apart. Investigators did not know the trial group allocation while performing experiments and assessing outcomes. Results and caveats for the whole study, not just this receptor: According to the authors, total T cell responses may have been underestimated by the TCR breadth and depth analyses. After vaccination, substantial breadth of spike-specific CD8+ and CD4+ T cell responses was reported. The study was not powered for comparison of responses between vaccine doses or regimens. Ad26.COV2.S recipients had higher spike-specific TCR breadth than placebo recipients (P = 0.0014). Comparable non-spike TCR breadth was observed between vaccine and placebo recipients, consistent with only spike being contained in the vaccine.

Points on this clone: Its antigen is still unknown. One base away there is no much larger clone; base qualities are not given.

TCRbeta CDR3 regions were sequenced with the immunoSEQ Assay. After extraction, genomic DNA underwent amplification by bias-controlled multiplex PCR, followed by high-throughput sequencing. Per the source publication's procedure: Collapsing and filtering of sequences were performed to quantify the absolute abundance of each unique TCRbeta CDR3 region. T cell fraction was estimated by normalizing TCRbeta template counts to usable DNA, with usable DNA measured through amplification of reference genes found in all nucleated cells. Repertoire TCRs were annotated as SARS-CoV-2-specific by exact matching of V gene, CDR3 amino acid sequence and J gene to a known reactive TCR set. MIRA supplied the reference SARS-CoV-2 TCR set, which was filtered for enrichment in COVID-19-positive ImmuneCODE repertoires so that public or cross-reactive TCRs were removed. Based on the MIRA antigens, annotated TCRs were further analysed at the level of specific ORF or position within ORF. Breadth was defined as annotated unique rearrangements over total unique productive rearrangements; depth was the summed frequency of those rearrangements. TCR breadth was compared between groups using two-sided Wilcoxon rank-sum tests. What TCRdb holds here is the immuneACCESS table cut down to in-frame rearrangements. Part of the clones is not present; checked against another copy, under half of the missing clones reflect an unresolved V gene, and the others are unexplained. The V and J calls and the clone size are those of that table, but D and trimming were determined from the DNA. The sample yields about 480,000 clones; about 83% were counted once. Jointly, the top ten make up roughly 13% of the sample.

The sample's treatment or condition, from its label and the paper: about 20 received Ad26.COV2.S at low or high dose, single or two shots; several received placebo; per-sample allocation not given. Repertoires of vaccine and placebo recipients were sequenced from samples collected on day 63 after the first injection. Cohort 1b enrolled 25 or so adults aged 18-55 years at a single site in Boston, USA, between 29 July and 7 August 2020. Ad26.COV2.S was a replication-incompetent adenovirus type 26 vector that expressed a prefusion-stabilized SARS-CoV-2 spike protein derived from the original Wuhan strain. The germline V gene (reference sequence) provides CDR1 GTSNPN and CDR2 SVGIG. V is clipped by 1 base and J by 4 bases, and the sequence between their germline boundaries is 8 bases long. The CDR3 numbers 13 residues from cysteine through phenylalanine. Solely the CDR3 DNA is kept, with 39 bases framed from the first base.

The chain is made from TRBV30 and TRBJ1-5, and the D gene may be TRBD1, 6 bases matching. This specimen was peripheral blood, taken in a trial of Ad26.COV2.S vaccine versus placebo. The clonotype was recovered from a person aged 18 to 59 who received the Ad26.COV2.S COVID-19 vaccine or a placebo. The DNA sequence is TGTGCCTGGAGTGGGGGGGCGAATCAGCCCCAGCATTTT. Its translation reads: CAWSGGANQPQHF.